This is a list of T cell receptor beta chains from one sample in a study of T-cell reconstitution after alpha-beta-depleted transplantation in children. A single record per CDR3 protein comes from TCRdb applying MiXCR to the PCR reads. The sample records fewer than 200,000 distinct CDR3 sequences, approximately 6.6% being singletons. The specimen was PBMCs from the stem cell graft donor, collected from the stem cell graft. Receptors originate from a human donor who donated a stem cell graft to a child with Wiskott-Aldrich syndrome. CDR3s include the opening cysteine and the closing phenylalanine or tryptophan. Each record gives: CDR3 protein, CDR3 DNA, D gene, V gene, clone size, J gene. The D gene is left open where the match is weak. Clone size appears in some rows only: once, few, many, or a class for an expanded clone.

CASSLGGTSEKLFF TGTGCCAGCAGCCTCGGGGGGACCTCAGAAAAACTGTTTTTT . TRBV7-2 many TRBJ1-4
CATSGYKGLRTGELFF TGTGCCACCAGTGGCTACAAGGGACTTCGGACCGGGGAGCTGTTTTTT . TRBV24-1 many TRBJ2-2
CASSVFLVRGANQPQHF TGTGCCAGCAGTGTTTTCCTTGTGAGGGGGGCAAATCAGCCCCAGCATTTT . TRBV6-1 many TRBJ1-5
CASSTEEYGYTF TGTGCCAGCTCAACAGAAGAGTATGGCTACACCTTC . TRBV18 . TRBJ1-2
CASSFLVPDTQYF TGTGCCAGCAGCTTTCTAGTCCCAGATACGCAGTATTTT . TRBV11-2 many TRBJ2-3
CASSLEVRGTYNEQFF TGCGCCAGCAGCTTGGAAGTCCGGGGAACATACAATGAGCAGTTCTTC . TRBV5-1 . TRBJ2-1
CASSYNGREQFF TGTGCCAGCAGTTACAACGGCCGCGAGCAGTTCTTC . TRBV6-5 many TRBJ2-1
CSARRALKEDTQYF TGCAGTGCTCGCCGGGCCCTAAAGGAAGATACGCAGTATTTT . TRBV20-1 many TRBJ2-3
CASSYSLADGYTF TGTGCCAGCAGTTACTCCTTGGCGGATGGCTACACCTTC . TRBV6-5 many TRBJ1-2
CASSPSLLRWYEQFF TGTGCCAGCAGCCCCTCCCTTCTGAGGTGGTATGAGCAGTTCTTC . TRBV12-3/TRBV12-4 many TRBJ2-1
CASSHWDRGSPLHF TGTGCCAGCAGCCACTGGGACAGGGGAAGCCCCCTCCACTTT TRBD1 TRBV3-1 few TRBJ1-6
CASSQEPGNTEAFF TGTGCCAGCAGCCAAGAGCCGGGGAACACTGAAGCTTTCTTT . TRBV3-1 many TRBJ1-1
CASSQDSARRRETQYF TGTGCCAGCAGCCAAGATTCGGCCCGGAGGCGAGAGACCCAGTACTTC . TRBV3-1 few TRBJ2-5
CASSQQGNNEQFF TGTGCCAGCAGCCAACAGGGGAACAATGAGCAGTTCTTC . TRBV3-1 . TRBJ2-1
CASSLGTRGNEQFF TGTGCCAGCAGCTTAGGGACTAGGGGCAATGAGCAGTTCTTC TRBD2 TRBV7-2 few TRBJ2-1
CASTPGQGRSPLHF TGTGCCAGCACTCCCGGGCAGGGGCGGTCACCCCTCCACTTT . TRBV6-5 many TRBJ1-6
CASSLLVANVLTF TGTGCCAGCAGCTTGTTAGTAGCCAACGTCCTGACTTTC . TRBV11-2 . TRBJ2-6
CAISRTSGYEQYF TGTGCCATCAGCAGGACTAGCGGTTACGAGCAGTACTTC TRBD2 TRBV10-3 many TRBJ2-7
CASSYRAVETEAFF TGTGCCAGCAGTTACAGGGCGGTTGAAACTGAAGCTTTCTTT . TRBV6-5 many TRBJ1-1
CASSGLGIHQPQHF TGTGCCAGCAGTGGATTAGGTATTCATCAGCCCCAGCATTTT . TRBV25-1 many TRBJ1-5
CASSPGWGVSQETQYF TGTGCCAGCAGTCCCGGCTGGGGGGTGAGTCAAGAGACCCAGTACTTC . TRBV7-2 many TRBJ2-5
CASSFETYGELFF TGTGCCAGCAGTTTTGAGACTTACGGGGAGCTGTTTTTT . TRBV12-3/TRBV12-4 many TRBJ2-2
CASSRQLNSYEQYF TGCGCCAGCAGTCGACAGTTGAACTCCTACGAGCAGTACTTC . TRBV5-1 many TRBJ2-7
CASSLARSAGYTGELFF TGTGCCAGCAGCTTAGCTCGGTCTGCGGGGTACACCGGGGAGCTGTTTTTT . TRBV7-2 many TRBJ2-2
CASRRQAGPYEQYF TGTGCCAGCAGACGACAGGCAGGTCCCTACGAGCAGTACTTC . TRBV7-8 many TRBJ2-7
CASRGGAVTGELFF TGTGCCAGCAGAGGGGGGGCGGTGACCGGGGAGCTGTTTTTT . TRBV6-1 many TRBJ2-2
CASSNMRGGDQPQHF TGTGCCAGCTCAAATATGCGGGGAGGGGATCAGCCCCAGCATTTT . TRBV18 many TRBJ1-5
CASSIDPYWGTSGPSLPRQEQFF TGTGCCAGTAGTATAGATCCTTACTGGGGGACTAGCGGTCCCAGCCTCCCTAGGCAGGAGCAGTTCTTC TRBD2 TRBV19 . TRBJ2-1
CASSQGDQETQYF TGTGCCAGCAGCCAAGGGGACCAAGAGACCCAGTACTTC . TRBV4-2 few TRBJ2-5
CAISQDQETQYF TGTGCCATCAGTCAGGACCAAGAGACCCAGTACTTC . TRBV10-3 many TRBJ2-5
CASSPSGRNQPQHF TGTGCCAGCTCACCCTCCGGCAGGAATCAGCCCCAGCATTTT . TRBV18 . TRBJ1-5
CSVGPLRSWEPRYNEQFF TGCAGCGTGGGTCCACTACGCAGTTGGGAGCCACGGTACAATGAGCAGTTCTTC . TRBV29-1 many TRBJ2-1
CASRLGRAAVYEQYF TGTGCCAGCAGACTCGGGCGGGCGGCGGTATACGAGCAGTACTTC . TRBV12-3/TRBV12-4 many TRBJ2-7
CASSRDGDTEAFF TGTGCCAGCAGCCGGGACGGGGACACTGAAGCTTTCTTT . TRBV11-3 few TRBJ1-1
CASSFWNSPLHF TGTGCCAGCAGTTTCTGGAATTCACCCCTCCACTTT . TRBV28 few TRBJ1-6
CASSRDNRAGELFF TGTGCCAGCAGTCGGGACAATAGGGCCGGGGAGCTGTTTTTT . TRBV12-3/TRBV12-4 many TRBJ2-2
CSVERDRYNEQFF TGCAGCGTTGAGAGGGACAGATACAATGAGCAGTTCTTC TRBD1 TRBV29-1 . TRBJ2-1
CATSRTGGRVNEQYF TGTGCCACCAGCAGAACAGGCGGTCGAGTTAACGAGCAGTACTTC . TRBV15 many TRBJ2-7
CASSVGDSHSNQPQHF TGTGCCAGCAGTGTTGGGGACAGTCATAGCAATCAGCCCCAGCATTTT TRBD1 TRBV6-1 many TRBJ1-5
CSARPLGGYGYTF TGCAGTGCTAGACCACTGGGGGGGTACGGCTACACCTTC . TRBV20-1 few TRBJ1-2
CASSFGEASTEAFF TGTGCCAGCAGTTTTGGGGAAGCTTCCACTGAAGCTTTCTTT . TRBV6-2/TRBV6-3 . TRBJ1-1
CASSLRDRGPNQPQHF TGTGCCAGCAGTTTACGGGACAGGGGGCCTAATCAGCCCCAGCATTTT TRBD1 TRBV28 . TRBJ1-5
CASSQAGTSGRAGELFF TGCGCCAGCAGCCAGGCCGGGACTAGCGGGAGGGCCGGGGAGCTGTTTTTT TRBD2 TRBV4-3 many TRBJ2-2
CASSSDRGGTDTQYF TGTGCCAGCAGCTCCGACAGGGGCGGCACAGATACGCAGTATTTT TRBD1 TRBV7-2 many TRBJ2-3
CASSDRPNTEAFF TGTGCCAGTAGTGACAGACCGAACACTGAAGCTTTCTTT . TRBV19 . TRBJ1-1
CSARAGQGIEAFF TGCAGTGCTAGAGCCGGCCAAGGGATTGAAGCTTTCTTT . TRBV20-1 many TRBJ1-1